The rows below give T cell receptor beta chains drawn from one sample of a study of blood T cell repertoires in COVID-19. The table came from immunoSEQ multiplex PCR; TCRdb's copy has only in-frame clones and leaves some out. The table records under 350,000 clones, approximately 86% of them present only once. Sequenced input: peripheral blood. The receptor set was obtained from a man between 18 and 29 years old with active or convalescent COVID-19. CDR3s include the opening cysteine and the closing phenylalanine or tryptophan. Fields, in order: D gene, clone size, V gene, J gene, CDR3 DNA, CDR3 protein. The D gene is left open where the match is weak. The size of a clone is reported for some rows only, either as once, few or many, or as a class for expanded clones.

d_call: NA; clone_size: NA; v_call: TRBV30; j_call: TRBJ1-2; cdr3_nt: TGTGCCTGGGGGCGACTCCCTAACTATGGCTACACCTTC; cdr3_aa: CAWGRLPNYGYTF
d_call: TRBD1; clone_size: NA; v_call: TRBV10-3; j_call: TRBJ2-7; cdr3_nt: TGTGCCACCTTACAGGGACAGACCTACGAGCAGTACTTC; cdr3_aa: CATLQGQTYEQYF
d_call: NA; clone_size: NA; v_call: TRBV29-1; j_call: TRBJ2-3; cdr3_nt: TGCAGCGTCGAAATAAACAGGCTTACGCAGTATTTT; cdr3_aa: CSVEINRLTQYF
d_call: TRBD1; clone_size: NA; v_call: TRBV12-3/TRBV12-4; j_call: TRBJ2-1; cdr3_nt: TGTGCCAGCGGGGGGACAGGGTGGGTTGAGCAGTTCTTC; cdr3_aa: CASGGTGWVEQFF
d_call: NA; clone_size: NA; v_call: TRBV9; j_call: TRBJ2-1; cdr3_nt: TGTGCCAGCAGCGCCCGTTCCAGCAATGAGCAGTTCTTC; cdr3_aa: CASSARSSNEQFF
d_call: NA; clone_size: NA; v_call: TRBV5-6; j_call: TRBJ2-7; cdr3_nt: TGTGCCAGCAGCTTGGGCCGGACAGAGTCCTACGAGCAGTACTTC; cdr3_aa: CASSLGRTESYEQYF
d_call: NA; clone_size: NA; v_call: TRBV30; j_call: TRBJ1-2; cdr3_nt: TGTGCCTGGAGTGTGGAATGGGCGGGAGGCTACACCTTC; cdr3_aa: CAWSVEWAGGYTF
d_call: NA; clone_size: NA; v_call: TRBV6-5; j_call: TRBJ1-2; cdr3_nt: TGTGCCAGCACTCCCCGCCCGGGGGGCTACACCTTC; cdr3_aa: CASTPRPGGYTF
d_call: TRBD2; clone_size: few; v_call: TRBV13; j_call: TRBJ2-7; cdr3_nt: TGTGCCAGCTCGCCGGGACTAGGGTCCTACGAGCAGTACTTC; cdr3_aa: CASSPGLGSYEQYF
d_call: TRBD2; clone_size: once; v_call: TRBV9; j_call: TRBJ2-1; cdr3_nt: TGTGCCAGCAGCGCCACGCTAGCGGGGACCTACAATGAGCAGTTCTTC; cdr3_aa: CASSATLAGTYNEQFF
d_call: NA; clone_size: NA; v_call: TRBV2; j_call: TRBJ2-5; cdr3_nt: TGTGCCAGCAGTGGAATTCTCCAAAGGGAGCCTAGGGATTGGGAGACCCAGTACTTC; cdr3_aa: CASSGILQREPRDWETQYF
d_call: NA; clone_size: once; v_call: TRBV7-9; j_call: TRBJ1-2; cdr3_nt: TGTGCCAGCAGCGCTATACGGGGGGGTCTGGATGGCTACACCTTC; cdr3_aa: CASSAIRGGLDGYTF
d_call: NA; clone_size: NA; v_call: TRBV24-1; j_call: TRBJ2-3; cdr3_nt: TGTGCCACCAGTGACCCCGTTGGAGAGATCGTTGCAGATACGCAGTATTTT; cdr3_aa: CATSDPVGEIVADTQYF
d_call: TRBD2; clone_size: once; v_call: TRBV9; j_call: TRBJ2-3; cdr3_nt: TGTGCCAGCAGCGCGGGACTCGGGCTAGCGGGGGGTTCAGATACGCAGTATTTT; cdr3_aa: CASSAGLGLAGGSDTQYF
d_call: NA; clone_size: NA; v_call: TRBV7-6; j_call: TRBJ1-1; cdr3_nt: TGTGCCAGCAGCTCCCGATCCGCAGGGATTGCTGAAGCTTTCTTT; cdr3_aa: CASSSRSAGIAEAFF
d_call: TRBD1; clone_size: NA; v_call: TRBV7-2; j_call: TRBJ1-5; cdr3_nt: TGTGCCAGCAGCTTAAGTGGACAGGGCGGTCAGCCCCAGCATTTT; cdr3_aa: CASSLSGQGGQPQHF
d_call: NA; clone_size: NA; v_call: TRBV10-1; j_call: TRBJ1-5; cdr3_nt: TGCGCCAGCAGTGAGGGGCTAAATCAGCCCCAGCATTTT; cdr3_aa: CASSEGLNQPQHF
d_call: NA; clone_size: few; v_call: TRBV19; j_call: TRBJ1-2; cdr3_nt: TGTGCCATAAAACCCCAGGGATCTGCTGGCTACACCTTC; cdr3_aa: CAIKPQGSAGYTF
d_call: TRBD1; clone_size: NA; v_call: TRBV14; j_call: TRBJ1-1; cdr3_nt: TGTGCCAGCAGCCTTCCGACAGGGGGGATAACTGAAGCTTTCTTT; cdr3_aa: CASSLPTGGITEAFF
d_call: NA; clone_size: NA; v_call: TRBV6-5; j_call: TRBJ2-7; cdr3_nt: TGTGCCAGCAGCCCAGATCCAACCTACGAGCAGTACTTC; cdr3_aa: CASSPDPTYEQYF
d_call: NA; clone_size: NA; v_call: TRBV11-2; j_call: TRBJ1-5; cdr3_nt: TGTGCCAGCAGCCCTGACAGGCGCAATCAGCCCCAGCATTTT; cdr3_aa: CASSPDRRNQPQHF
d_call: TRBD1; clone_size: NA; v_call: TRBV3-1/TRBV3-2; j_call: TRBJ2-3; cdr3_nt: TGTGCCAGCAGCCCCGGGACAGGCAGCACAGATACGCAGTATTTT; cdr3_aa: CASSPGTGSTDTQYF
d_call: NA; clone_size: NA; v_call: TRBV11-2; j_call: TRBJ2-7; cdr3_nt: TGTGCCAGCAGCCTTCTGATGCCGGGTGATCACGAGCAGTACTTC; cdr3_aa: CASSLLMPGDHEQYF
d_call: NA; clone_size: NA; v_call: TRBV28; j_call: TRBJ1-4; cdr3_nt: TGTGCCAGCAGGTCAAGGGGTCAAACTAATGAAAAACTGTTTTTT; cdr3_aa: CASRSRGQTNEKLFF
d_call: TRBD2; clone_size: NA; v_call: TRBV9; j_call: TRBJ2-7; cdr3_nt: TGTGCCAGCAGCGCTCGCCGGACTAGCGGGGGGGACGAGCAGTACTTC; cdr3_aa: CASSARRTSGGDEQYF
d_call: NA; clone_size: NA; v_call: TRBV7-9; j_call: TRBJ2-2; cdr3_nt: TGTGCCAACCCCCTGACAGCGAACACCGGGGAGCTGTTTTTT; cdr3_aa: CANPLTANTGELFF
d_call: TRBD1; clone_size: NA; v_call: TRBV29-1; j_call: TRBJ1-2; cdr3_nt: TGCAGTTCCGAGGGACAGGGTATCTATGGCTACACCTTC; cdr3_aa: CSSEGQGIYGYTF
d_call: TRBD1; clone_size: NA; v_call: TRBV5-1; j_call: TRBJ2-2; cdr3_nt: TGCGCCAGCAGCATGGGACAGTATACTTCCACCGGGGAGCTGTTTTTT; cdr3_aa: CASSMGQYTSTGELFF
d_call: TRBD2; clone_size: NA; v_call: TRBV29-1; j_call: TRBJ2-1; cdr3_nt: TGCAGCGCAAGTAGCGGGAGGGCCAGGTCCTACAATGAGCAGTTCTTC; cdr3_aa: CSASSGRARSYNEQFF
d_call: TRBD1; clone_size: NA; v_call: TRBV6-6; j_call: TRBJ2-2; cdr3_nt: TGTGCCAGCAGTCTCCGGACAGGTCGGAACACCGGGGAGCTGTTTTTT; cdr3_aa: CASSLRTGRNTGELFF
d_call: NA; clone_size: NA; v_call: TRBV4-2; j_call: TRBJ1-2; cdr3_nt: TGTGCCAGCAGCCAAGATCTAGAGGGCGTAAAGGGCTACACCTTC; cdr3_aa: CASSQDLEGVKGYTF
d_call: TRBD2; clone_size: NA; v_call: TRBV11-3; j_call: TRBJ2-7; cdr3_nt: TGTGCCAGCAGCCCACCGGGACTAGCAGGCGAGCAGTACTTC; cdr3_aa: CASSPPGLAGEQYF
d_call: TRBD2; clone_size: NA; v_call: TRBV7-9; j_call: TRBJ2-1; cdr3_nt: TGTGCCAGCAGTCCGTGGACTAGCGGGACCTACAATGAGCAGTTCTTC; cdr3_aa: CASSPWTSGTYNEQFF
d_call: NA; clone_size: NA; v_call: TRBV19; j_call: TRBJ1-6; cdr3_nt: TGTGCCGCACAGGGCTCCCTCACGACTTCACCCCTCCACTTT; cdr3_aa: CAAQGSLTTSPLHF
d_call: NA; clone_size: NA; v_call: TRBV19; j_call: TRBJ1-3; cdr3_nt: TGTGCCAGTAGTCCCGGGAAGGCTGGAAACACCATATATTTT; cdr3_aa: CASSPGKAGNTIYF
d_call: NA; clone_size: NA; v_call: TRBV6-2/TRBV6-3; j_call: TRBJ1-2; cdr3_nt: TGTGCCAGCAGTGACGACACTCCAGGCTATGGCTACACCTTC; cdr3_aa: CASSDDTPGYGYTF